The 20 T cell receptor beta chains in this list originate from one sample, sequenced in a study of shared T cell receptors in the human thymus. Sequencing used immunoSEQ multiplex PCR; TCRdb keeps in-frame clones, though not all of them. The table shows hundreds of thousands of clones, with about four fifths occurring only once. This sample was shared with a second study, whose subject was human thymus T cells.

Sample: thymocytes. Receptor source: a boy less than two years old with a congenital heart defect.

The chain joins TRBV11-2 to TRBJ2-5; 7 bases are shared with TRBD2. V shed 9 bases and J 2 bases; nucleotides not matched to a gene: 9. The CDR3 is made up of 14 amino acids. CDR1 SGHAT and CDR2 FQNNGV come from the germline V gene. Here the CDR3 DNA reads TGTGCCAGTAACCCTACTAGCGCTCAAGAGACCCAGTACTTC. This gives the protein CASNPTSAQETQYF.

This chain links TRBV30 with TRBJ1-1; 11 nucleotides match TRBD1. After removal of 5 bases from V and 4 bases from J, the junction contained 3 bases not matched to a gene. Germline V gene data show CDR1 as GTSNPN and CDR2 as SVGIG (reference sequence). CDR3 size: 13 residues. As DNA, the CDR3 is TGTGCCTGGCCAGGGACAGGGGGCACTGAAGCTTTCTTT. Amino acids: CAWPGTGGTEAFF.

V and J are TRBV10-3 and TRBJ2-7; 14 nucleotides align to TRBD2. This CDR3 is 16 amino acids long. Germline loops: CDR1 ENHRY, CDR2 SYGVKD. V shed 5 bases, J shed 3 bases, and the junction held 6 bases outside the gene matches. CDR3 coding DNA: TGTGCCATCAGTACCGGGACTAGCGGGAGCAGCTACGAGCAGTACTTC. Translating it yields CAISTGTSGSSYEQYF.

Comment on this clone: In the same sample, other DNA sequences code for this CDR3. This rearrangement joins TRBV30 to TRBJ2-7; the match to TRBD1 covers 7 bases. The CDR3 has 15 residues. Looked up from germline, CDR1 is GTSNPN and CDR2 is SVGIG (reference sequence). The ends lost 1 base at V and 2 bases at J; junction bases unmatched: 8. CDR3 loop: CAWSDLDRAPYEQYF. The DNA of the CDR3 is TGTGCCTGGAGTGACCTCGACAGGGCTCCCTACGAGCAGTACTTC.

The rearrangement joins TRBV4-1 to TRBJ2-7; D gene uncertain. CDR1 and CDR2 from the germline V gene are MGHRA and YSYEKL. This CDR3 is built from 13 residues. Trimming removed 3 bases from V and 3 bases from J, with 9 bases in between. Written as DNA, the CDR3 is TGCGCCAGCAGCCACCCTCCCGGCTACGAGCAGTACTTC. Its protein product is CASSHPPGYEQYF.

This chain uses TRBV5-1 with TRBJ2-7; no firm D call. Trimming removed 5 bases at V and 5 bases at J, with 14 bases between. Germline lookup yields CDR1 SGHRS and CDR2 YFSETQ. The CDR3 extends over 13 amino acids. The CDR3 DNA follows: TGCGCCAGCAGTTTAAGGCGGTGGGACGAGCAGTACTTC. It codes for CASSLRRWDEQYF. Full variable domain (rest looked up from reference TRBV5-1 and TRBJ2-7): KAGVTQTPRYLIKTRGQQVTLSCSPISGHRSVSWYQQTPGQGLQFLFEYFSETQRNKGNFPGRFSGRQFSNSRSEMNVSTLELGDSALYLCASSLRRWDEQYFGPGTRLTVT.

This chain connects TRBV19 to TRBJ2-7; TRBD1 matches 10 bases. CDR3 size: 15 residues. V dropped 0 bases and J dropped 3; count of bases not matched to a gene: 2. The germline gives CDR1 LNHDA, CDR2 SQIVND (reference sequence). CDR3 nucleotide sequence: TGTGCCAGTAGTATAGAACGGGACAGGGGCTACGAGCAGTACTTC. Protein product: CASSIERDRGYEQYF. Based on the CDR3 plus reference TRBV19 and TRBJ2-7, the full variable domain is DGGITQSPKYLFRKEGQNVTLSCEQNLNHDAMYWYRQDPGQGLRLIYYSQIVNDFQKGDIAEGYSVSREKKESFPLTVTSAQKNPTAFYLCASSIERDRGYEQYFGPGTRLTVT.

The CDR3 bases are TGCGCCAGCAGCCAAGATAACCCACAGGGCCGTAATGAAAAACTGTTTTTT. As protein: CASSQDNPQGRNEKLFF. The chain couples TRBV4-3 to TRBJ1-4; possibly TRBD1 for D (6 bases). The CDR3 runs to 17 residues. The germline V and J ends were trimmed by 0 bases and 4 bases, with 15 bases remaining between them. CDR1 LGHNA and CDR2 YSLEER come from the germline V gene.

J is TRBJ2-2 and V is TRBV2; TRBD2 matches 9 bases. CDR3 length: 17 residues. CDR1 is SNHLY, CDR2 FYNNEI, per germline. V lost 2 bases to trimming and J lost 0 bases; unmatched junction nucleotides: 4. The CDR3 loop is CASSEFLAGPNTGELFF. Written as DNA, the CDR3 is TGTGCCAGCAGTGAATTTCTAGCGGGGCCGAACACCGGGGAGCTGTTTTTT.

The CDR3, as DNA: TGTGCCAGCAGCCCAGACCCTTGGACAGGCCCTTATAGCAATCAGCCCCAGCATTTT. Translating it yields CASSPDPWTGPYSNQPQHF. The rearrangement uses TRBV7-8 and TRBJ1-5, with TRBD1 matching 7 bases. This CDR3 comprises 19 residues. In germline, CDR1 is SGHVS, CDR2 FQNEAQ. The ends lost 5 bases at V and 0 bases at J; junction bases unmatched: 16.

The chain is built from TRBV11-3 and TRBJ2-7; possible D gene TRBD1, 5 bases. The CDR3 runs to 14 residues. V was clipped by 5 bases and J by 6 bases, with 17 bases between them. The germline CDR1 and CDR2 sequences are SGHNT and YENEEA. The CDR3 DNA follows: TGTGCCAGCAGCCCTCAGGAGAAGGGGCCCGAGCAGTACTTC. Translated: CASSPQEKGPEQYF.

The chain uses TRBV2 and TRBJ2-1, with TRBD1 matching 8 bases. This CDR3 comprises 17 residues. The V gene end was trimmed by 2 bases and the J gene end by 0 bases; junction bases not matched to a gene: 6. The V gene's germline CDR1 is SNHLY and CDR2 FYNNEI. The CDR3 loop reads CASSERRTGRSYNEQFF. The CDR3 bases are TGTGCCAGCAGTGAAAGGAGGACAGGGCGCTCCTACAATGAGCAGTTCTTC.

The gene calls are TRBV6-4 and TRBJ2-7, with 9 bases identical to TRBD2. CDR3 length: 20 amino acids. The V segment lost 2 bases and the J segment 0 bases; nucleotides outside the gene matches: 17. Germline CDR1 reads MRHNA; CDR2 reads SNTAGT. The CDR3 DNA sequence: TGTGCCAGCAGTGACCCGTCCCCAGGGCCTAGCGGGGCGAGCTCCTACGAGCAGTACTTC. It codes for CASSDPSPGPSGASSYEQYF.

This clone was detected only once. The J gene is TRBJ2-1, the V gene TRBV29-1; D might be TRBD1 (5 bases). V was trimmed by 7 bases and J by 0 bases, leaving 13 bases between them. CDR3 length equals 14 residues. Germline assignment: CDR1 SQVTM and CDR2 ANQGSEA. The CDR3 is CSGTRTSSYNEQFF. CDR3 nucleotides: TGCAGCGGTACCAGGACAAGCTCCTACAATGAGCAGTTCTTC.

The chain uses TRBV4-1 and TRBJ2-1; 9 bases align to TRBD2. The J segment lost 7 bases and the V segment lost 2 bases, leaving 9 bases of the junction unmatched. Germline CDR1 and CDR2: MGHRA and YSYEKL. This CDR3 region has 16 residues. CDR3 loop: CASSQRGREGRNEQFF. The CDR3 DNA reads TGCGCCAGCAGCCAACGGGGGCGGGAGGGCCGGAATGAGCAGTTCTTC.

V gene TRBV13 combines with J gene TRBJ2-7; tentative D call: TRBD1 (5 bases). The V gene's germline CDR1 is PRHDT and CDR2 FYEKMQ (reference sequence). The CDR3 consists of 13 residues. V shed 5 bases and J shed 3 bases, with 11 bases lying between them. This chain's CDR3 is CASSPDRNYEQYF. CDR3 nucleotide sequence: TGTGCCAGCAGCCCAGACAGAAACTACGAGCAGTACTTC.

The CDR3 here is CASSETSWGQETQYF. CDR3 bases: TGTGCCAGCAGTGAAACTAGCTGGGGGCAAGAGACCCAGTACTTC. J is TRBJ2-5 and V is TRBV25-1, with a possible D match to TRBD2 (6 bases). The CDR3 has 15 residues. V was clipped by 2 bases and J by 2 bases, with 12 bases between them. Germline values: CDR1 MGHDK, CDR2 SYGVNS.

V and J are TRBV6-1 and TRBJ1-2, with D tentatively TRBD1 (5 bases). The CDR3 is 17 residues long. Germline loops: CDR1 MNHNS, CDR2 SASEGT. V shed 1 base and J shed 0 bases, with 15 bases lying between them. DNA for the CDR3: TGTGCCAGCAGTGAAGGGTCAGGGCCCCCCACTAACTATGGCTACACCTTC. Translated, it gives CASSEGSGPPTNYGYTF.

This chain uses TRBV7-2 with TRBJ2-7; possible D gene TRBD1, 7 bases. From germline, CDR1 is SGHTA and CDR2 FQGNSA. The CDR3 extends over 16 amino acids. The ends were cut back, 1 base at V and 3 bases at J, with 16 bases in the middle. The CDR3 reads CASSLVAGGKVYEQYF. The CDR3 DNA sequence: TGTGCCAGCAGCTTAGTGGCAGGGGGGAAGGTCTACGAGCAGTACTTC.

As DNA, the CDR3 is TGTGCCTGGAGGGCTAGCGGAGGAAACACCGGGGAGCTGTTTTTT. Protein product: CAWRASGGNTGELFF. The chain links TRBV30 to TRBJ2-2; 7 positions match TRBD2. With 3 bases clipped from V and 2 bases from J, the junction kept 6 bases outside the gene matches. CDR1 is GTSNPN, CDR2 SVGIG, per germline (reference sequence). The CDR3 runs 15 residues.